Below are 9 T cell receptor beta chains sequenced from a single sample in a study of CD8+CD57+ T cells in acquired aplastic anemia. Sequencing involved patients with CD8+CD57+ cell expansion previously shown by flow cytometry. Genomic DNA, serving as template, underwent TCR beta VDJ and CDR3 profiling. One entry per CDR3 protein, called by TCRdb with MiXCR from the reads. The sample consists of 160,000 or so distinct CDR3 sequences, 70% to 75% of them appearing once. Material for sequencing was sorted CD4+, CD8+, or CD8+CD57+ T cells (not recorded which) from PBMCs. Receptors originate from a human donor with aplastic anemia.

The genes are TRBV24-1 and TRBJ2-5, with D hard to call. Per germline, CDR1 KGHDR and CDR2 SFDVKD. The CDR3 totals 13 residues. The germline V and J ends were trimmed by 0 bases and 5 bases, with 6 bases remaining between them. CDR3 in amino acids: CATSDLPGETQYF. CDR3 nucleotide sequence: TGTGCCACCAGTGATTTGCCGGGCGAGACCCAGTACTTC.

The CDR3 region is CASSRGRYNEQFF. CDR3 bases: TGTGCCAGCAGCCGAGGACGGTACAATGAGCAGTTCTTC. This chain links TRBV7-9 with TRBJ2-1; D uncertain. CDR1 and CDR2 from the germline V gene are SEHNR and FQNEAQ (reference sequence). The CDR3 totals 13 residues. Trimming stripped 5 bases from V and 4 bases from J, with 9 bases between. Full variable domain (remainder filled in from reference TRBV7-9 and TRBJ2-1): DTGVSQNPRHKITKRGQNVTFRCDPISEHNRLYWYRQTLGQGPEFLTYFQNEAQLEKSRLLSDRFSAERPKGSFSTLEIQRTEQGDSAMYLCASSRGRYNEQFFGPGTRLTVL.

The chain is built from TRBV14 and TRBJ1-5; no clear D. The length of the CDR3 is 13 residues. The V end was cut by 1 base, the J end by 6 bases, with 7 bases between. Germline V gene data show CDR1 as SGHDN and CDR2 as FVKESK. The CDR3 loop reads CASSQGVGQPQHF. CDR3 DNA: TGTGCCAGCAGCCAAGGGGTAGGTCAGCCCCAGCATTTT. Drawing the rest from reference TRBV14 and TRBJ1-5, the complete variable domain is EAGVTQFPSHSVIEKGQTVTLRCDPISGHDNLYWYRRVMGKEIKFLLHFVKESKQDESGMPNNRFLAERTGGTYSTLKVQPAELEDSGVYFCASSQGVGQPQHFGDGTRLSIL.

This clonotype came up a few times. V is TRBV20-1 and J is TRBJ1-6; D uncertain. This CDR3 region has 18 residues. The germline CDR1 and CDR2 sequences are DFQATT and SNEGSKA (reference sequence). V lost 0 bases to trimming and J lost 5 bases, with 20 bases between them. CDR3 amino acids: CSARDLIRQAGNNSPLHF. In DNA form, the CDR3 reads TGCAGTGCTAGAGATTTAATTAGACAAGCAGGAAATAATTCACCCCTCCACTTT.

The chain uses TRBV7-9 and TRBJ2-7; D may be TRBD1 (5 bases). The CDR3 is made up of 15 amino acids. V was shortened by 1 base and J by 2 bases, with 12 bases between the two germline ends. CDR1 is SEHNR and CDR2 is FQNEAQ in the germline V gene (reference sequence). CDR3 DNA: TGTGCCAGCAGCTTAGGGCAGGGCGGCCCCTACGAGCAGTACTTC. Residues: CASSLGQGGPYEQYF.

V and J are TRBV20-1 and TRBJ2-1, with D hard to call. The CDR3 contains 11 residues. V lost 1 base to trimming and J lost 10 bases, with 8 bases between them. Germline CDR1 and CDR2: DFQATT and SNEGSKA (reference sequence). Here the CDR3 reads CSARAEPEQFF. For the CDR3, the DNA is TGCAGTGCTAGAGCGGAGCCGGAGCAGTTCTTC.

The gene calls are TRBV29-1 and TRBJ1-1; TRBD1 agrees at 8 bases. The J segment lost 0 bases and the V segment lost 7 bases, leaving 1 base of the junction unmatched. The CDR3 covers 12 residues. CDR1 and CDR2 (germline): SQVTM, ANQGSEA. DNA of the CDR3: TGCAGCGCGGGACAGGTGAACACTGAAGCTTTCTTT. This translates into CSAGQVNTEAFF.

V usage is TRBV7-2 and J usage is TRBJ1-1; D not resolved. Trimming took 5 bases from V and 8 from J, leaving 12 bases between them. The germline CDR1 and CDR2 sequences are SGHTA and FQGNSA. This CDR3 has 12 amino acids. The CDR3 DNA follows: TGTGCCAGCAGCCCTGGGATCGGCGAAGCTTTCTTT. As protein: CASSPGIGEAFF.

The genes are TRBV2 and TRBJ2-7, with TRBD2 identical over 13 bases. The CDR3 is made up of 15 amino acids. Trimming removed 5 bases from V and 3 bases from J; junction bases left unmatched: 4. Germline CDR1 and CDR2: SNHLY and FYNNEI. The CDR3 loop is CASSIGTSGVYEQYF. In DNA form, the CDR3 reads TGTGCCAGCAGTATTGGGACTAGCGGGGTCTACGAGCAGTACTTC.